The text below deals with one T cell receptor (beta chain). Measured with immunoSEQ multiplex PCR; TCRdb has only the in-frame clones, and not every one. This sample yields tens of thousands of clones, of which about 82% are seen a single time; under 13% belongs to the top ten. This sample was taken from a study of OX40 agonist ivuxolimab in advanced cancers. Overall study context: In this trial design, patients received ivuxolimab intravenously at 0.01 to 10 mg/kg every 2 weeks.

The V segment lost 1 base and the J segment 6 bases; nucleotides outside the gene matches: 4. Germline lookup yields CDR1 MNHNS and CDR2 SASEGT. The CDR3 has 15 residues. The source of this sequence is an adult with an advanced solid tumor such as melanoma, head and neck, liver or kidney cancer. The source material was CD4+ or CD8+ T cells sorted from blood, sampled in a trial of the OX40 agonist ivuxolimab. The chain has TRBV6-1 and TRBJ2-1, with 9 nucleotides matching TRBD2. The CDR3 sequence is CASSEGSGRSNEQFF. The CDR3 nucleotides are TGTGCCAGCAGTGAAGGGAGCGGGAGGTCCAATGAGCAGTTCTTC.